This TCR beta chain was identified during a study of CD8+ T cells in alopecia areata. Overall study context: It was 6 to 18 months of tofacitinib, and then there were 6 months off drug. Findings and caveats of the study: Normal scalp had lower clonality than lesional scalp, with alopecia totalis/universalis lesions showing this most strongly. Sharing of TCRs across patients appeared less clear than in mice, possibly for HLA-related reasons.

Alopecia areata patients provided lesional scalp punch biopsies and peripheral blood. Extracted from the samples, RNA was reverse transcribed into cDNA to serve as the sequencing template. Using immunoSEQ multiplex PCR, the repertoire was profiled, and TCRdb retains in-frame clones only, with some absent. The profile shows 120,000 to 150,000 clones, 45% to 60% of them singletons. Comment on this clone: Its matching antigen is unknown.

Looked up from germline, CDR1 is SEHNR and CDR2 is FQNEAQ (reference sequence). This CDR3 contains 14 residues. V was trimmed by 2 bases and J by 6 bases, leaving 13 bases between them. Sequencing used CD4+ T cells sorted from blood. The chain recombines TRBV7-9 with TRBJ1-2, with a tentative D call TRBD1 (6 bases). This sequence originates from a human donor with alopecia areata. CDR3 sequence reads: CASSLHTGSHGYTF. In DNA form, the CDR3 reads TGTGCCAGCAGCTTACACACAGGGTCTCATGGCTACACCTTC.